This TCR beta chain was retrieved from a study of T cell responses to AZD1222 COVID-19 vaccine. Timing groups of about 4 and about 12 weeks for second doses were pooled. The CDR3 totals 14 residues. Trimming took off 6 bases at V and 1 base at J, with 12 bases between the two ends. In germline, CDR1 is ENHRY, CDR2 SYGVKD. TCRdb's table, derived via immunoSEQ multiplex PCR, lists solely in-frame clones and lacks some. The table includes around 120,000 clones, roughly 90% detected once. This receptor was identified in an adult who received the AZD1222 COVID-19 vaccine. The J gene is TRBJ2-5, the V gene TRBV10-3; possible D gene TRBD1, 5 bases. Material: peripheral blood, obtained 28 days after the second AZD1222 dose. This CDR3 is CAISPTESQETQYF. Written as DNA, the CDR3 is TGTGCCATCAGCCCGACAGAATCCCAAGAGACCCAGTACTTC.